Below, 17 T cell receptor beta chains from the same sample are listed, as sequenced in a study of CD8+ T cells in alopecia areata. cDNA prepared by RNA extraction and subsequent reverse transcription served as the template for sequencing. Assay: immunoSEQ multiplex PCR; the TCRdb copy retains only in-frame clones and omits some. This sample has around 270,000 clones; 58% occur once, and the top ten carry roughly 1.8%. Indicated treatment: oral pan-JAK inhibitor, 5-10 mg twice daily. The sample in question was CD4+ T cells sorted from blood, obtained at week 24, from a patient treated with tofacitinib. The receptors were gathered from a human donor with alopecia areata.

The chain joins TRBV9 to TRBJ1-2; D gene uncertain. Deletions cut 0 bases from V and 0 bases from J, with 6 bases between. The CDR3 runs 14 residues. Germline V gene lookup returns CDR1 SGDLS and CDR2 YYNGEE. CDR3 sequence: CASSVGSANYGYTF. CDR3 sequence (DNA): TGTGCCAGCAGCGTAGGGAGCGCTAACTATGGCTACACCTTC. The variable domain in full, completed from reference TRBV9 and TRBJ1-2, reads DSGVTQTPKHLITATGQRVTLRCSPRSGDLSVYWYQQSLDQGLQFLIQYYNGEERAKGNILERFSAQQFPDLHSELNLSSLELGDSALYFCASSVGSANYGYTFGSGTRLTVV.

This chain uses TRBV10-3 with TRBJ2-5; 8 nucleotides match TRBD2. With 8 bases clipped from V and 1 base from J, the junction kept 3 bases outside the gene matches. Looked up from germline, CDR1 is ENHRY and CDR2 is SYGVKD. The CDR3 loop spans 13 amino acids. CDR3 DNA sequence: TGTGCCATCGGTGCGGGGGGCCAAGAGACCCAGTACTTC. Encoded protein: CAIGAGGQETQYF.

This chain connects TRBV29-1 to TRBJ1-4; D unresolved. CDR3 length: 14 amino acids. Germline values: CDR1 SQVTM, CDR2 ANQGSEA. V was trimmed by 2 bases and J by 8 bases, leaving 15 bases between them. The CDR3, as DNA: TGCAGCGTTGAAATTGTCCCCCTAAGCGAAAAACTGTTTTTT. Its protein is CSVEIVPLSEKLFF.

V and J are TRBV6-5 and TRBJ2-5; possible D gene TRBD1, 6 bases. The germline gives CDR1 MNHEY, CDR2 SVGAGI. CDR3 length: 15 residues. The germline V and J ends were trimmed by 2 bases and 4 bases, with 14 bases remaining between them. The DNA of the CDR3 is TGTGCCAGCAGTTACACCAGGGGCGGAGGAGAGACCCAGTACTTC. Its translation: CASSYTRGGGETQYF.

The table lists this clone with a few counts. The chain recombines TRBV28 with TRBJ2-3; weak D call: TRBD2 (5 bases). Germline V lookup: CDR1 MDHEN, CDR2 SYDVKM. The CDR3 contains 13 residues. V dropped 7 bases and J dropped 13 bases, with 21 bases sitting between them. CDR3 bases: TGTGCCAGCACCAACGCGGACCTCCCCGGGAAGTATTTT. This codes for CASTNADLPGKYF. The full variable domain, rest sourced from reference TRBV28 and TRBJ2-3, is DVKVTQSSRYLVKRTGEKVFLECVQDMDHENMFWYRQDPGLGLRLIYFSYDVKMKEKGDIPEGYSVSREKKERFSLILESASTNQTSMYLCASTNADLPGKYFGPGTRLTVL.

The J gene is TRBJ2-5, the V gene TRBV29-1; unclear D gene. Trimming took 1 base from V and 3 from J, leaving 6 bases between them. The CDR3 has 12 amino acids. In germline, CDR1 is SQVTM, CDR2 ANQGSEA. The CDR3 DNA reads as TGCAGCGTTGAAGGGCAAGAAGAGACCCAGTACTTC. Translated: CSVEGQEETQYF.

The genes are TRBV5-6 and TRBJ2-7; TRBD1 matches at 10 bases. The V gene end was trimmed by 4 bases and the J gene end by 5 bases; junction bases not matched to a gene: 12. Germline V gene data show CDR1 as SGHDT and CDR2 as YYEEEE. The CDR3 extends over 16 amino acids. The CDR3, as DNA: TGTGCCAGCAGCGGGGGAGCCGGGACAGGGGTCGACGAGCAGTACTTC. As protein: CASSGGAGTGVDEQYF. Full variable domain (remainder filled in from reference TRBV5-6 and TRBJ2-7): DAGVTQSPTHLIKTRGQQVTLRCSPKSGHDTVSWYQQALGQGPQFIFQYYEEEERQRGNFPDRFSGHQFPNYSSELNVNALLLGDSALYLCASSGGAGTGVDEQYFGPGTRLTVT.

This clone was seen many times. V usage is TRBV7-8 and J usage is TRBJ1-2; D ambiguous. Trimming took 1 base from V and 6 from J, leaving 12 bases between them. Germline V gene lookup returns CDR1 SGHVS and CDR2 FQNEAQ. The CDR3 covers 14 residues. The CDR3, as DNA: TGTGCCAGCAGCTTAGTTTTAGTAACGGATGGCTACACCTTC. As protein: CASSLVLVTDGYTF.

This clone has more than one count but fewer than ten. The chain is built from TRBV6-1 and TRBJ1-6; the D gene is possibly TRBD1 (5 bases). The CDR3 length is 15 residues. V lost 5 bases to trimming and J lost 5 bases, with 13 bases between them. Germline V CDR1 and CDR2: MNHNS, SASEGT. The CDR3 here is CASSWEGTDNSPLHF. The CDR3 DNA reads as TGTGCCAGCAGTTGGGAAGGGACCGATAATTCACCCCTCCACTTT.

The chain links TRBV5-1 to TRBJ2-5; 8 nucleotides align to TRBD2. This CDR3 is built from 14 residues. The ends lost 4 bases at V and 0 bases at J; junction bases unmatched: 2. CDR1 is SGHRS and CDR2 is YFSETQ in the germline V gene. The CDR3 is CASSVGLDQETQYF. In nucleotides, the CDR3 is TGCGCCAGCAGCGTGGGACTAGACCAAGAGACCCAGTACTTC.

The CDR3 region has the DNA TGCAGCGTTGAGACAGGGGGAACCTACGAGCAGTACTTC. Translation: CSVETGGTYEQYF. The V call is TRBV29-1, the J call TRBJ2-7; 9 bases line up with TRBD1. The CDR3 has 13 amino acids. V was pared by 3 bases and J by 2 bases, with 2 bases of the junction left unmatched. Germline V lookup: CDR1 SQVTM, CDR2 ANQGSEA.

V is TRBV4-2 and J is TRBJ2-1, with D perhaps given as TRBD1 or TRBD2 (6 bases each). Germline CDR1 is LGHNA and CDR2 is YNFKEQ. Trimming cost V 0 bases and J 12 bases, with 12 bases left between them. CDR3 length: 13 amino acids. The CDR3 nucleotides read TGTGCCAGCAGCCAAGATAGGGGGGCCGGGCAGTTCTTC. Its translation: CASSQDRGAGQFF.

V gene TRBV7-2 combines with J gene TRBJ2-5; no reliable D call. The germline gives CDR1 SGHTA, CDR2 FQGNSA. Trimming took off 2 bases at V and 5 bases at J, with 9 bases between the two ends. The CDR3 is 13 amino acids. The CDR3 is CASSLRPPETQYF. CDR3 bases: TGTGCCAGCAGCTTAAGGCCGCCCGAGACCCAGTACTTC.

The chain carries TRBV9 and TRBJ2-3; TRBD1 matches 7 bases. The CDR3 consists of 17 residues. Per the germline V gene, CDR1 is SGDLS and CDR2 is YYNGEE. The trim removed 0 bases at V and 1 base at J, leaving 8 bases unmatched. The CDR3 DNA reads as TGTGCCAGCAGCGTAGGGTGGAGTGACAGGGGCACAGATACGCAGTATTTT. Translated, it gives CASSVGWSDRGTDTQYF.

V usage is TRBV15 and J usage is TRBJ2-7, with TRBD2 identical over 9 bases. This CDR3 contains 16 residues. Germline-derived CDR1 and CDR2 are LNHNV and YYDKDF (reference sequence). Unmatched junction bases numbered 6, after V lost 0 bases and J lost 3 bases. DNA for the CDR3: TGTGCCACCAGCAGAGATCTGACTAGCGGCTTCTACGAGCAGTACTTC. Encoded protein: CATSRDLTSGFYEQYF.

This clone was found a few times. The chain joins TRBV2 to TRBJ1-1; 7 bases match TRBD1. From germline, CDR1 is SNHLY and CDR2 FYNNEI. The CDR3 totals 14 residues. With 1 base clipped from V and 3 bases from J, the junction kept 2 bases outside the gene matches. Here the CDR3 DNA reads TGTGCCAGCAGTGAAGGACAGGGATACACTGAAGCTTTCTTT. The encoded protein is CASSEGQGYTEAFF.

The rearrangement joins TRBV11-2 to TRBJ1-2, with D unresolved. The CDR3 has 13 residues. The V gene lost 1 base and the J gene lost 2 bases, with 5 bases spanning the gap. Germline-derived CDR1 and CDR2 are SGHAT and FQNNGV. The CDR3 coding sequence is TGTGCCAGCAGCTTAGGGGGAAACTATGGCTACACCTTC. Amino acid sequence: CASSLGGNYGYTF. The entire variable domain, with the rest obtained from reference TRBV11-2 and TRBJ1-2, is as follows: EAGVAQSPRYKIIEKRQSVAFWCNPISGHATLYWYQQILGQGPKLLIQFQNNGVVDDSQLPKDRFSAERLKGVDSTLKIQPAKLEDSAVYLCASSLGGNYGYTFGSGTRLTVV.